The clone carrying this T cell receptor (beta chain) was seen only a few times. The data were obtained in a study of blood T cell repertoires in COVID-19. Study information: Sites in the United States, Italy and Spain provided acute and convalescent COVID-19 samples.

Original methodology: Reference gene primer amplification gave nucleated cell count estimates. Profiled with immunoSEQ multiplex PCR; TCRdb holds only in-frame clones, not every one. The D gene and trimming were derived from the DNA, and the V and J assignments and clone size from that table. The sample holds around 190,000 clones, about four fifths seen once. This CDR3 is 15 amino acids long. Germline V CDR1 and CDR2: SGHAT, FQDESV (reference sequence). After removal of 1 base from V and 0 bases from J, the junction contained 3 bases not matched to a gene. The rearrangement links TRBV11-1 to TRBJ2-7, with 7 bases lining up with TRBD1. Sequencing was performed on peripheral blood. This TCR was sampled from a man aged 55 to 70 with acute or convalescent COVID-19. The CDR3 protein is CASSLVGTASYEQYF. CDR3 in DNA: TGTGCCAGCAGCTTAGTAGGGACAGCCTCCTACGAGCAGTACTTC.